This T cell receptor (beta chain) was recorded in a study of cytomegalovirus exposure and HLA in healthy donors. Whole-study findings and limits: In a later analysis, HLA-associated TCR beta chains were more clonally expanded than equally common others. A link between a missense DCLRE1C variant and TCR beta V- and J-gene trimming emerged from a later analysis. The study put 150 or so TCR beta chains on its list as cytomegalovirus-associated.

Amplification used 60 Vbeta primers and 13 Jbeta primers. Generated by immunoSEQ multiplex PCR, the TCRdb table keeps only in-frame clones and is missing some. The sample shows some 65,000 clones, around 73% of them seen only once. Losses at the gene ends were 1 base for V and 5 bases for J; bases not matched to a gene: 11. The CDR3 loop spans 16 amino acids. Germline CDR1 is GTSNPN and CDR2 is SVGIG (reference sequence). This clone came up once. Its antigen is as yet unknown. The sequencing sample was made of PBMCs. The source is a girl aged 10-17 years in good health and CMV-seropositive. This chain links TRBV30 with TRBJ1-2, with 9 bases lining up with TRBD1. Here the CDR3 DNA reads TGTGCCTGGAGTGGAGGCCCGGGACAGGGTAGATATGGCTACACCTTC. Translating it yields CAWSGGPGQGRYGYTF.